This T cell receptor (beta chain) emerged from a study of blood T cell repertoires in COVID-19. The CDR3 is 16 residues long. V gave up 4 bases and J gave up 0 bases, with 15 bases separating them. Germline assignment: CDR1 LGHDT and CDR2 YNNKEL (reference sequence). Donors were grouped by their self-reported clinical history. In the original analysis: Estimated nucleated cell counts came from reference gene primer amplification. The repertoire was sequenced with immunoSEQ multiplex PCR; TCRdb's copy has only in-frame clones and lacks some. V, J and clone size are those of that table, while D and trimming were read from the DNA. The sample has around 250,000 clones, around 87% seen once.

Source material: PBMCs or T cells enriched from blood (not recorded which). The chain links TRBV3-1 (or the pseudogene TRBV3-2) to TRBJ1-1, with D maybe TRBD1 (5 bases). This sequence originates from a woman in her forties or fifties who had recovered from COVID-19. As DNA, the CDR3 is TGTGCCAGCAGCCTCAAGAAGGGGTCCATGAACACTGAAGCTTTCTTT. It is translated as CASSLKKGSMNTEAFF.